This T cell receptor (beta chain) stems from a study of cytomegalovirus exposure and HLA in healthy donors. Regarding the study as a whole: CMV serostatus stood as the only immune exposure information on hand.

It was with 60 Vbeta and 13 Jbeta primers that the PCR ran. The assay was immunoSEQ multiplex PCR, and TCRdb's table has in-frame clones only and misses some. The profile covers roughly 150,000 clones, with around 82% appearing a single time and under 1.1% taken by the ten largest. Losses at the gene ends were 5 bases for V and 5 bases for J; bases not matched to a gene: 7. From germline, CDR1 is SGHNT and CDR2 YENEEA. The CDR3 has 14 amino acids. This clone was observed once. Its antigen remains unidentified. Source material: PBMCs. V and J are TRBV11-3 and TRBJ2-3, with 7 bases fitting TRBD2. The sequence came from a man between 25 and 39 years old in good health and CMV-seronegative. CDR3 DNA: TGTGCCAGCAGCCGAAGCGGGGAGGGAGATACGCAGTATTTT. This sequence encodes CASSRSGEGDTQYF.